These 14 T cell receptor beta chains share one sample of origin, sequenced in a study of immune evolution from preneoplasia to lung adenocarcinoma. Profiling relied on immunoSEQ multiplex PCR, and the TCRdb table lists in-frame clones only, not all of them. In the table there are several thousand clones, 76% of which are singletons. The specimen sequenced was FFPE minimally invasive lung adenocarcinoma tissue. The receptors here all came from a person aged 55 to 79 with lung adenocarcinoma.

This chain's CDR3 is CASSTYRNGEQFF. The CDR3 DNA follows: TGTGCCAGCAGCACATACAGGAATGGGGAGCAGTTCTTC. The gene calls are TRBV7-2 and TRBJ2-1; D might be TRBD1 (5 bases). Trimming cost V 5 bases and J 10 bases, with 15 bases left between them. In germline, CDR1 is SGHTA, CDR2 FQGNSA. This CDR3 has 13 residues. Combining the CDR3 with reference TRBV7-2 and TRBJ2-1 gives the whole variable domain GAGVSQSPSNKVTEKGKDVELRCDPISGHTALYWYRQSLGQGLEFLIYFQGNSAPDKSGLPSDRFSAERTGGSVSTLTIQRTQQEDSAVYLCASSTYRNGEQFFGPGTRLTVL.

This clone was seen more than once but under ten times. The rearrangement joins TRBV19 to TRBJ2-5; D perhaps matches TRBD1 (6 bases). The CDR3 sequence is 12 residues long. The germline CDR1 and CDR2 sequences are LNHDA and SQIVND (reference sequence). Trimming stripped 3 bases from V and 4 bases from J, with 6 bases between. The CDR3, as DNA: TGTGCCAGTAGTATCAGGGGAGAGACCCAGTACTTC. This gives the protein CASSIRGETQYF.

The rearrangement joins TRBV7-2 to TRBJ2-3, with unresolved D. The CDR3 length is 13 residues. Trimming took off 6 bases at V and 8 bases at J, with 15 bases between the two ends. Looked up from germline, CDR1 is SGHTA and CDR2 is FQGNSA. The CDR3: CASSSARSGTQYF. CDR3 DNA: TGTGCCAGCAGTTCCGCTCGGAGTGGTACGCAGTATTTT.

V usage is TRBV7-8 and J usage is TRBJ1-1; D is ambiguous. V gave up 8 bases and J gave up 3 bases, with 4 bases separating them. The V gene's germline CDR1 is SGHVS and CDR2 FQNEAQ. The length of the CDR3 is 10 residues. This CDR3 reads CASGDTEAFF. As DNA, the CDR3 is TGTGCCAGCGGGGACACTGAAGCTTTCTTT.

The chain couples TRBV23-1 to TRBJ2-7; D may correspond to TRBD1 or TRBD2 (5 bases each). TRBV23-1 is flagged as an ORF with uncertain function. V was cut by 2 bases and J by 2 bases, with 7 bases left in between. The CDR3 contains 13 residues. The CDR3 DNA is TGCGCCAGCAGTCAAACGGGACCCTACGAGCAGTACTTC. Translating it yields CASSQTGPYEQYF.

The chain has TRBV5-1 and TRBJ2-7, with 9 positions matching TRBD2. The CDR3 has 17 residues. V dropped 3 bases and J dropped 1; count of bases not matched to a gene: 11. From germline, CDR1 is SGHRS and CDR2 YFSETQ. CDR3 nucleotides: TGCGCCAGCAGCTCTGGTCCTAGCGGGGCGTTATCCTACGAGCAGTACTTC. Protein sequence: CASSSGPSGALSYEQYF.

The rearrangement uses TRBV5-1 and TRBJ1-2; D not certain. Germline-derived CDR1 and CDR2 are SGHRS and YFSETQ. V lost 2 bases and J 1 base, leaving 6 bases between the germline ends. This CDR3 has 13 residues. The CDR3 protein is CASSFEVNYGYTF. The CDR3, as DNA: TGCGCCAGCAGCTTCGAAGTTAACTATGGCTACACCTTC.

The chain is built from TRBV5-1 and TRBJ2-7; 9 bases are shared with TRBD1. The length of the CDR3 is 14 residues. Germline trimming cut 7 bases from V and 0 bases from J; bases unmatched to any gene: 5. Germline loops: CDR1 SGHRS, CDR2 YFSETQ. The CDR3 bases are TGCGCCAGCGCGGAACAGGGGGCCTCCTACGAGCAGTACTTC. Protein product: CASAEQGASYEQYF.

This clone appeared a single time. The chain uses TRBV7-2 and TRBJ2-3; 9 nucleotides align to TRBD1. The CDR3 loop spans 14 amino acids. Germline V lookup: CDR1 SGHTA, CDR2 FQGNSA. The J segment lost 1 base and the V segment lost 4 bases, leaving 0 bases of the junction unmatched. The chain's CDR3 is CASSWTGGTDTQYF. The CDR3 region has the DNA TGTGCCAGCAGCTGGACAGGGGGCACAGATACGCAGTATTTT.

This clone came up once. This chain's CDR3 is CASSVGVSEQYF. For the CDR3, the DNA is TGTGCCAGCAGCGTTGGAGTGAGCGAGCAGTACTTC. The rearrangement uses TRBV7-2 and TRBJ2-7; D is unclear. Trimming pared 5 bases from V and 6 bases from J, leaving 11 bases between. This CDR3 region has 12 residues. Germline V gene lookup returns CDR1 SGHTA and CDR2 FQGNSA.

The rearrangement uses TRBV19 and TRBJ1-2; a weak D match, TRBD1 (5 bases). Trimming stripped 5 bases from V and 2 bases from J, with 21 bases between. Looked up from germline, CDR1 is LNHDA and CDR2 is SQIVND (reference sequence). The CDR3 loop spans 17 amino acids. CDR3 residues: CASSAHPGRLQNYGYTF. CDR3 coding DNA: TGTGCCAGTAGTGCCCATCCAGGGAGACTTCAAAACTATGGCTACACCTTC.

The gene calls are TRBV11-2 and TRBJ2-1, with 11 positions matching TRBD2. Trimming at V came to 5 bases and at J to 0 bases, leaving 6 bases not matched to a gene. The CDR3 consists of 17 residues. CDR1 is SGHAT, CDR2 FQNNGV, per germline. The CDR3 nucleotides read TGTGCCAGCAGCACCTCGACTAGCGGGACCTCCTACAATGAGCAGTTCTTC. Amino acid sequence: CASSTSTSGTSYNEQFF. The full variable domain, in which reference TRBV11-2 and TRBJ2-1 provide the parts outside the CDR3, is EAGVAQSPRYKIIEKRQSVAFWCNPISGHATLYWYQQILGQGPKLLIQFQNNGVVDDSQLPKDRFSAERLKGVDSTLKIQPAKLEDSAVYLCASSTSTSGTSYNEQFFGPGTRLTVL.

J is TRBJ2-7 and V is TRBV30; 9 bases are a match to TRBD1. The CDR3 has 17 residues. V shed 5 bases and J 7 bases; nucleotides not matched to a gene: 21. Per the germline V gene, CDR1 is GTSNPN and CDR2 is SVGIG (reference sequence). The CDR3, as DNA: TGTGCCTGGCGAGACCCGGGTGGAGGGACAGGGAGGAGGGAGCAGTACTTC. It is translated as CAWRDPGGGTGRREQYF.

Points on this clone: Other DNA sequences of this sample code for an identical CDR3. The V call is TRBV29-1, the J call TRBJ2-5, with D perhaps TRBD1 (6 bases). The CDR3 is made up of 13 amino acids. Germline values: CDR1 SQVTM, CDR2 ANQGSEA. Trimming left V 5 bases short and J 2 bases short, with 12 bases between. The CDR3 nucleotides are TGCAGCGTTTCCGACAGGTTTCAAGAGACCCAGTACTTC. Protein product: CSVSDRFQETQYF.